The next 4 T cell receptor beta chains were all read from a single sample in a study of blood T cell repertoires in COVID-19. TCRdb's table, derived via immunoSEQ multiplex PCR, lists solely in-frame clones and lacks some. The sample consists of 400,000 to 450,000 clones, about 90% of them appearing once. The specimen was peripheral blood. The receptors derive from a man aged 18 to 30 with COVID-19, enrolled during active disease.

The chain is built from TRBV5-1 and TRBJ2-2; 9 nucleotides match TRBD2. Germline lookup yields CDR1 SGHRS and CDR2 YFSETQ. The CDR3 extends over 15 amino acids. Trimming at V came to 4 bases and at J to 3 bases, leaving 4 bases not matched to a gene. The CDR3 DNA follows: TGCGCCAGCAGCGAGCGGGGGGCCCACACCGGGGAGCTGTTTTTT. The encoded protein is CASSERGAHTGELFF. Using reference TRBV5-1 and TRBJ2-2 for the parts outside the CDR3, the full variable domain is KAGVTQTPRYLIKTRGQQVTLSCSPISGHRSVSWYQQTPGQGLQFLFEYFSETQRNKGNFPGRFSGRQFSNSRSEMNVSTLELGDSALYLCASSERGAHTGELFFGEGSRLTVL.

The gene calls are TRBV12-5 and TRBJ2-5; a possible D gene is TRBD2 (5 bases). The CDR3 is 15 residues long. CDR1 LGHNT and CDR2 FRNRAP come from the germline V gene. The germline V and J ends were trimmed by 1 base and 3 bases, with 12 bases remaining between them. The CDR3 here is CASGLAGGGEETQYF. DNA of the CDR3: TGTGCTAGTGGTTTGGCCGGAGGCGGTGAAGAGACCCAGTACTTC.

CDR3 in DNA: TGTGCCAGCAGCGTAGGGGGGGTATATAAGGGAGATACGCAGTATTTT. Amino acid sequence: CASSVGGVYKGDTQYF. V is TRBV9 and J is TRBJ2-3, with TRBD2 as a possible D gene (6 bases). The CDR3 is 16 amino acids. V dropped 0 bases and J dropped 5 bases, with 16 bases sitting between them. Germline values: CDR1 SGDLS, CDR2 YYNGEE.

V gene TRBV13 combines with J gene TRBJ1-1, with 9 bases lining up with TRBD1. The CDR3 consists of 16 residues. Germline V gene lookup returns CDR1 PRHDT and CDR2 FYEKMQ (reference sequence). V lost 5 bases and J lost 5; bases outside the gene matches: 12. CDR3 sequence (DNA): TGTGCCAGCAGCCCAACCGGGACAGGGCCGGGAACTGAAGCTTTCTTT. Protein sequence: CASSPTGTGPGTEAFF.